This passage covers 4 T cell receptor beta chains from one sample sequenced in a study of cytomegalovirus exposure and HLA in healthy donors. The PCR made use of 60 Vbeta and 13 Jbeta primers. Sequencing was performed with immunoSEQ multiplex PCR; in TCRdb, only in-frame clones are kept and a portion is missing. The sample lists roughly 90,000 clones, roughly 78% occurring once. Material: PBMCs. The receptors were gathered from a woman aged 40 to 50 in good health and CMV-seropositive.

This sequence joins TRBV19 and TRBJ2-7, with TRBD1 as a possible D gene (6 bases). The CDR3 totals 13 residues. Germline CDR1 and CDR2: LNHDA and SQIVND (reference sequence). The ends were cut back, 7 bases at V and 6 bases at J, with 16 bases in the middle. The CDR3 nucleotides are TGTGCCAGTACGGGACAAAATAGGGCCGAGCAGTACTTC. As protein: CASTGQNRAEQYF.

The chain employs TRBV28 and TRBJ1-1; no clear D gene. Germline CDR1 MDHEN, CDR2 SYDVKM. V was cut by 5 bases and J by 11 bases, with 18 bases left in between. This CDR3 has 13 residues. The CDR3 coding sequence is TGTGCCAGCAGTCACAAGGAGGTGGATAGGGCTTTCTTT. Its protein product is CASSHKEVDRAFF.

The chain recombines TRBV13 with TRBJ1-4, with D possibly matching TRBD1 (5 bases). Germline loops: CDR1 PRHDT, CDR2 FYEKMQ (reference sequence). V lost 5 bases and J 8 bases, leaving 18 bases between the germline ends. This CDR3 spans 15 amino acids. The CDR3 loop is CASSRGQGIEEKLFF. The CDR3 nucleotides read TGTGCCAGCAGCCGTGGGCAGGGAATTGAGGAAAAACTGTTTTTT. Full variable domain (remainder filled in from reference TRBV13 and TRBJ1-4): AAGVIQSPRHLIKEKRETATLKCYPIPRHDTVYWYQQGPGQDPQFLISFYEKMQSDKGSIPDRFSAQQFSDYHSELNMSSLELGDSALYFCASSRGQGIEEKLFFGSGTQLSVL.

This chain joins TRBV5-1 and TRBJ1-5; 7 bases match TRBD1. CDR1 SGHRS and CDR2 YFSETQ come from the germline V gene. Trimming at V came to 4 bases and at J to 6 bases, leaving 13 bases not matched to a gene. CDR3 length: 16 residues. As DNA, the CDR3 is TGCGCCAGCAGCCCGGGTGACAGGGAAGGTTTTCAGCCCCAGCATTTT. It yields the protein CASSPGDREGFQPQHF. The full variable domain, rest sourced from reference TRBV5-1 and TRBJ1-5, is KAGVTQTPRYLIKTRGQQVTLSCSPISGHRSVSWYQQTPGQGLQFLFEYFSETQRNKGNFPGRFSGRQFSNSRSEMNVSTLELGDSALYLCASSPGDREGFQPQHFGDGTRLSIL.